This TCR beta chain was sequenced for a study of T cell repertoires in cytomegalovirus infection. Overall study context: Indicated by public TCR beta signatures were CMV infection and matching HLA type.

This clonotype was seen a few times. The antigen is not known. Trimming pared 7 bases from V and 5 bases from J, leaving 14 bases between. The CDR3 consists of 12 residues. Germline V gives CDR1 SQVTM, CDR2 ANQGSEA. Study-level findings and limits: Summed frequency of shared TCR beta families picked out CMV carriers who also had the relevant HLA.

Each CDR3 protein is one row after TCRdb ran MiXCR on the reads. Among 200,000 to 300,000 distinct CDR3 sequences listed, approximately 14% were seen once. Sequenced: PBMCs. This TCR derives from a human donor in good health (CMV status not recorded). Some clones in this sample may be carry-over from other donors' samples. This sequence joins TRBV29-1 and TRBJ2-5; possibly TRBD1 for D (6 bases). Here the CDR3 reads CSALTGEETQYF. In DNA, the CDR3 is TGCAGCGCCCTGACAGGAGAGGAGACCCAGTACTTC.